The rows below give T cell receptor beta chains drawn from one sample of a study of PD-1 blockade in classical Hodgkin lymphoma. The protocol was immunoSEQ multiplex PCR, while the TCRdb copy is restricted to in-frame clones and leaves out a portion. The table lists approximately 98,000 clones, about nine tenths of them singletons. The sequencing here drew on peripheral blood mononuclear cells (PBMCs), taken before the second cycle of nivolumab. The receptors were sampled from a human donor with classical Hodgkin lymphoma. Both conserved end residues are part of each CDR3. A D gene is named only where the DNA matches it firmly. Rows may omit the clone size; those that give it use once, few, many or a size class.

>TRBJ2-3|TRBV19|.|TRBD1
TGTGCCACTTCCCTTCGACAGGGTATAGATACGCAGTATTTT
CATSLRQGIDTQYF
>TRBJ2-5|TRBV7-2|.|.
TGTGCCAGCATCCCGACCGCATGGTGGGAGACCCAGTACTTC
CASIPTAWWETQYF
>TRBJ1-2|TRBV30|.|.
TGTGCCTGGAGTGTACAGATGGGGACTGGCTATGGCTACACCTTC
CAWSVQMGTGYGYTF
>TRBJ2-3|TRBV28|.|TRBD2
TGTGCCAGCAGTTTACAATCAGCGGGAGGCGCTACGCAGTATTTT
CASSLQSAGGATQYF
>TRBJ2-5|TRBV7-6|.|.
TGTGCCAGCAGCTTAGAAGTCGCGGGGACCCAGTACTTC
CASSLEVAGTQYF
>TRBJ1-1|TRBV28|.|TRBD1
TGTGCCAGCAGCCCAGACAGGGCCACTGAAGCTTTCTTT
CASSPDRATEAFF
>TRBJ1-1|TRBV7-9|.|.
TGTGCCAGCAGAGCCGGACACGCACGTTCTGAAGCTTTCTTT
CASRAGHARSEAFF
>TRBJ2-1|TRBV19|.|TRBD2
TGTGCCAGTAGTGGCGGGGGTACTGGGGGAGTCCTCTACAATGAGCAGTTCTTC
CASSGGGTGGVLYNEQFF
>TRBJ2-4|TRBV4-1|once|.
TGCGCCAGCAGCCAAGATTTTAGCAACGCCAAAAACATTCAGTACTTC
CASSQDFSNAKNIQYF
>TRBJ1-1|TRBV2|.|.
TGTGCCAGCAGCAGGGTTATGAACACTGAAGCTTTCTTT
CASSRVMNTEAFF
>TRBJ1-2|TRBV4-3|.|.
TGCGCCAGCAGCCAAGAAAAGAGCTTCACAGGCTACACCTTC
CASSQEKSFTGYTF
>TRBJ1-2|TRBV7-6|few|TRBD1
TGTGCCAGCAGCTTGTTCGACAGGGGGAATGGCTACACCTTC
CASSLFDRGNGYTF
>TRBJ1-5|TRBV5-5|.|.
TGTGCCAGCAGCTTGCCAGGGCAAGAACGGCGACAGCCCCAGCATTTT
CASSLPGQERRQPQHF
>TRBJ2-3|TRBV5-1|.|.
TGCGCCAGCAACTACCAGGGACGCCGCACAGATACGCAGTATTTT
CASNYQGRRTDTQYF
>TRBJ2-1|TRBV18|.|.
TGTGCCAGCTCACCACCGGCTAGCGAGGTAAATGAGCAGTTCTTC
CASSPPASEVNEQFF
>TRBJ2-6|TRBV2|.|.
TGTGCCAGCAGCTCTGGACGAGCCAACGTCCTGACTTTC
CASSSGRANVLTF
>TRBJ1-1|TRBV6-5|.|TRBD1
TGTGCCAGCAGTTCCACAGGGGACACTGAAGCTTTCTTT
CASSSTGDTEAFF
>TRBJ2-7|TRBV7-2|.|.
TGTGCCAGCCGACAGTCCTACGCCTACGAGCAGTACTTC
CASRQSYAYEQYF
>TRBJ2-7|TRBV7-9|.|TRBD1
TGTGCCAGCAGCGATGGGACAGGTGCCTACGAGCAGTACTTC
CASSDGTGAYEQYF
>TRBJ2-7|TRBV5-1|.|.
TGCGCCAGCAGCTTGGAGATAGCCTACGAGCAGTACTTC
CASSLEIAYEQYF
>TRBJ2-7|TRBV28|once|TRBD1
TGTGCCAGCAGTTTAGGGGACAGAGAAGTGTACGAGCAGTACTTC
CASSLGDREVYEQYF
>TRBJ1-1|TRBV7-2|.|TRBD1
TGTGCCAGCAGCCTCGCCAGGGGGCCTGGGGCTGAAGCTTTCTTT
CASSLARGPGAEAFF
>TRBJ2-1|TRBV7-9|.|.
TGTGCCAGCAGCTTAGAATTTATGGGGGAAACAACGGTTAAGGAGCAGTTCTTC
CASSLEFMGETTVKEQFF
>TRBJ2-3|TRBV6-1|.|.
TGTGCCAGCAATACGAGGAGGGAGGCGGGGGATACGCAGTATTTT
CASNTRREAGDTQYF
>TRBJ2-7|TRBV6-5|.|.
TGTGCCACCGGGACGGGCATCTACGAGCAGTACTTC
CATGTGIYEQYF
>TRBJ2-1|TRBV6-5|.|.
TGTGCCAGCAGTTACGTCCGTTGGGACGATGAGCAGTTCTTC
CASSYVRWDDEQFF
>TRBJ2-7|TRBV2|.|.
TGTGCCAGCAGTGAAAGGCAGGGACCTTTCGAGCAGTACTTC
CASSERQGPFEQYF
>TRBJ2-7|TRBV30|.|TRBD1
TGTGCCTGGGGCCGACAGGGAACCTACGAGCAGTACTTC
CAWGRQGTYEQYF
>TRBJ2-3|TRBV28|.|.
TGTGCCAGCACTGACCGGGGAGTCACAGATACGCAGTATTTT
CASTDRGVTDTQYF
>TRBJ1-1|TRBV5-1|.|.
TGCGCCAGCAGCTTGGTGGTGAACACTGAAGCTTTCTTT
CASSLVVNTEAFF
>TRBJ2-6|TRBV27|.|.
TGTGCCATCGGAAGCTCTGGGGCCAACGTCCTGACTTTC
CAIGSSGANVLTF
>TRBJ2-1|TRBV6-5|once|.
TGTGCCAGCCAGATTTGGGGGGAATCGCATGAGCAGTTCTTC
CASQIWGESHEQFF
>TRBJ2-5|TRBV13|.|TRBD2
TGTGCCAGCAGCTCACGGGGGGAACAAGAGACCCAGTACTTC
CASSSRGEQETQYF
>TRBJ1-5|TRBV30|.|.
TGTGCCTGGAGCGACGGGCGGGATCAGCCCCAGCATTTT
CAWSDGRDQPQHF
>TRBJ2-2|TRBV19|.|.
TGTGCCAGTAGTATATTAGCGATGGGCGAGCTGTTTTTT
CASSILAMGELFF
>TRBJ2-3|TRBV19|once|.
TGTGCCAGTAGTATAGGAAGCGTGGTCACAGATACGCAGTATTTT
CASSIGSVVTDTQYF
>TRBJ2-7|TRBV27|.|.
TGTGCCAGCAGTCCCCCCGGATCCTACGAGCAGTACTTC
CASSPPGSYEQYF
>TRBJ2-7|TRBV4-2|.|TRBD2
TGTGCCAGCAGCCAAGTAATAGCGGGAGACTCCTACGAGCAGTACTTC
CASSQVIAGDSYEQYF
>TRBJ2-1|TRBV25-1|.|.
TGTGCCAGCAGTGAATGGGGAGGCAATGAGCAGTTCTTC
CASSEWGGNEQFF
>TRBJ2-7|TRBV5-4|.|TRBD1
TGTGCCAGCAGCACTGGACAGGGGGTTGTAGGGAACGAGCAGTACTTC
CASSTGQGVVGNEQYF
>TRBJ2-7|TRBV5-1|.|.
TGCGCCAGCAGCGAGGGGACCGTCTACGAGCAGTACTTC
CASSEGTVYEQYF
>TRBJ2-2|TRBV6-6|.|.
TGTGCCAGCCGTTCCGAGCTGGGCACCGGGGAGCTGTTTTTT
CASRSELGTGELFF
>TRBJ1-1|TRBV30|once|TRBD1
TGTGCCTTAATCCCGGGACAGCTGAACACTGAAGCTTTCTTT
CALIPGQLNTEAFF
>TRBJ2-1|TRBV5-4|.|TRBD1
TGTGCCAGCAGCCCGGGACAGGGCTACAATGAGCAGTTCTTC
CASSPGQGYNEQFF
>TRBJ2-3|TRBV10-3|.|.
TGTGCCATCAGTGAATTAGCCGATACGCAGTATTTT
CAISELADTQYF
>TRBJ2-1|TRBV10-3|.|TRBD2
TGTGCCATCAGTGAGCCAGCGGGAGGGTTCAATGAGCAGTTCTTC
CAISEPAGGFNEQFF
>TRBJ2-3|TRBV19|.|.
TGTGCCAGTAGTATAGCGGGGGCGCCTGGCACAGATACGCAGTATTTT
CASSIAGAPGTDTQYF
>TRBJ2-6|TRBV19|.|.
TGTGCCAGTAGTATCCAGCCAGGTGGGGGCCATACAGGGTCTGGGGCCAACGTCCTGACTTTC
CASSIQPGGGHTGSGANVLTF
>TRBJ1-1|TRBV12-5|.|.
TGTGCTAGTGGTTCTCCTGAAGCTTTCTTT
CASGSPEAFF
>TRBJ2-7|TRBV18|.|.
TGTGCCAGCTCACGAGGGCAAGATACCCTTTACGAGCAGTACTTC
CASSRGQDTLYEQYF
>TRBJ2-4|TRBV6-1|.|TRBD1
TGTGCCAGCAGTGATGACAGGGGACACATTCAGTACTTC
CASSDDRGHIQYF
>TRBJ2-5|TRBV5-4|.|.
TGTGCCAGCAGCGAAGGGCAAGCGGAGACCCAGTACTTC
CASSEGQAETQYF
>TRBJ2-1|TRBV28|once|TRBD2
TGTGCCAGCAGCTCAGGACTAGCGGGAGAGGGGTATGAGCAGTTCTTC
CASSSGLAGEGYEQFF